The 5 T cell receptor beta chains given below trace back to one sample, sequenced in a study of T-cell reconstitution after alpha-beta-depleted transplantation in children. The authors prepared the TCRbeta library with unique molecular identifiers. TCRdb redid the calling of the PCR reads with MiXCR, one entry per CDR3 protein. The sample shows approximately 230,000 distinct CDR3 sequences, roughly a quarter of them seen only once. Sequencing used PBMCs, mostly from graft donor cells, obtained 360 days after TCRalphabeta/CD19-depleted stem cell transplant. All receptors derive from a female patient aged 2-9 years who had a stem cell transplant for congenital amegakaryocytic thrombocytopenia, so the T cells may come from the graft donor.

The sample holds a few counts of this clonotype. The rearrangement links TRBV27 to TRBJ2-1, with 10 bases matching TRBD2. From germline, CDR1 is MNHEY and CDR2 SMNVEV (reference sequence). V was pared by 3 bases and J by 4 bases, with 12 bases of the junction left unmatched. CDR3 length: 18 residues. The CDR3 DNA is TGTGCCAGCAGTTTCGTGAGCGGGAGGGCCGAGGGGTACAATGAGCAGTTCTTC. Encoded protein: CASSFVSGRAEGYNEQFF.

The chain recombines TRBV20-1 with TRBJ1-1; no clear D. The CDR3 has 13 amino acids. In germline, CDR1 is DFQATT, CDR2 SNEGSKA (reference sequence). The ends were cut back, 3 bases at V and 6 bases at J, with 14 bases in the middle. The DNA of the CDR3 is TGCAGTGCTAGGAGGTTGGGTTTGCCTGAAGCTTTCTTT. It encodes CSARRLGLPEAFF.

This clonotype was detected ten times or more. CDR3: CASSLSPWRVRSPLHF. In nucleotides, the CDR3 is TGTGCCAGCAGCTTATCTCCTTGGAGGGTTAGGTCACCCCTCCACTTT. The genes are TRBV11-2 and TRBJ1-6; D gene unclear. Germline V lookup: CDR1 SGHAT, CDR2 FQNNGV. The CDR3 has 16 residues. V lost 2 bases, J lost 10 bases, and 18 bases lay in between.

The sample holds many counts of this clonotype. The CDR3 DNA follows: TGTGCCAGCAGCCCCGGGACATCCTACAATGAGCAGTTCTTC. Its translation: CASSPGTSYNEQFF. The chain couples TRBV12-3 or TRBV12-4 to TRBJ2-1; tentative D call: TRBD1 (6 bases). CDR3 length: 14 residues. V was pared by 6 bases and J by 1 base, with 10 bases between.

This clonotype was counted between two and nine times. The CDR3, as DNA: TGTGCCTGGAGTCCGGGACTAGCGGGGGAAGATACGCAGTATTTT. It is translated as CAWSPGLAGEDTQYF. V is TRBV30 and J is TRBJ2-3, with TRBD2 matching 14 bases. This CDR3 comprises 15 residues. V lost 2 bases, J lost 5 bases, and 3 bases stayed unmatched. In germline, CDR1 is GTSNPN, CDR2 SVGIG (reference sequence).